This T cell receptor beta chain was identified during a study of cytomegalovirus exposure and HLA in healthy donors listed by TCRdb under 2017. Context from the whole study: The 666 repertoires of the first cohort and the 95 to 150 validation repertoires were produced on the same platform, according to a later analysis. The study aimed to test whether cataloging public T cell receptors could reveal signatures of past pathogen exposure. The study combined high-throughput TCR immunosequencing, statistical association of individual TCRs with disease status, and machine learning to predict cytomegalovirus infection status. In addition to the first cohort of 650 to 750 subjects, a separate validation cohort of approximately 130 different subjects was used.

Worth noting for this clone: Its target antigen remains unknown. Within one base of it there is no much larger clone, and no base qualities were kept.

CDR1 and CDR2, looked up from the germline V gene, are MDHEN and SYDVKM. V loses 2 bases, J loses 3 bases, and the germline ends lie 8 bases apart. The CDR3 goes from the cysteine to the phenylalanine over 13 residues. CDR3 DNA is the only sequence kept; it has 39 bases, read in frame from the first base. Separate from the roughly 650-subject first cohort, the validation cohort of over 90 subjects was the group to which the donors belonged. Library preparation used the immunoSEQ multiplex PCR assay. In the source study's methods: A statistical classification framework was built to diagnose cytomegalovirus status from the catalog of TCR beta chain sequences. The source is immuneACCESS, and TCRdb retained only in-frame sequences with V and J called. Part of the clones is not carried over; for the studies checked, unresolved V genes explain less than half of this, and the remainder is unexplained. D and trimming come from the DNA, and the V and J calls and clone size come from that table. This sample holds more than 300,000 clones; about nine tenths were observed only once. Together, the top ten hold under 0.9% of the sample.

Study-level results and caveats: The classifier was reported to diagnose cytomegalovirus status with high specificity and sensitivity in both the original cohort and the validation cohort. Three of the identified cytomegalovirus-associated TCR beta chains were confirmed in vitro to be specific for cytomegalovirus antigens. According to the authors, the approach could potentially be generalized to other disease states and immunological phenotypes. A total of 150 or so TCR beta chains were listed by the study as associated with cytomegalovirus. Of the cluster scores, 90% to 95% were above 0 in a later analysis, which found that TCRs clustered in the first cohort also tended to co-occur in the 110 or so validation repertoires. The validation cohort had no HLA typing available for a later analysis, so co-occurrence within that cohort was assessed over all 120 or so repertoires. Most TCR sequences were observed very rarely across donors, whereas some public TCRs were present in many individuals.

Sequenced material: PBMCs. This sequence originates from a woman aged 18-29 years in good health and CMV-seronegative. The V gene is TRBV28 and the J gene is TRBJ2-7, with a weak D call of TRBD1 (5 bases match). The CDR3 region has the sequence CASSLVGDYEQYF. The DNA is TGTGCCAGCAGTTTAGTAGGGGACTACGAGCAGTACTTC.